These 13 T cell receptor beta chains were all obtained from the same sample, sequenced in a study of T cell responses to AZD1222 COVID-19 vaccine (dated by TCRdb to the early 2020s). To prepare the library, the immunoSEQ multiplex PCR assay was applied. TCRdb took this table from immuneACCESS and kept in-frame rearrangements with V and J called. Such tables lack part of the clones; where checked against another copy, unresolved V genes explain under half of the gap, and the rest is unexplained. In all, the sample holds around 110,000 clones, and more than 65% of those were seen once. Roughly 9.9% of the sample comes from the top ten. The sample's time point, from its label and the paper: baseline before first vaccination. Here the sequenced sample was peripheral blood, taken on day 0 of AZD1222 vaccination. Receptors were obtained from an adult in good health.

This clone was detected only once. The J gene is TRBJ2-7, the V gene TRBV9; possibly TRBD1 or TRBD2 for D (7 bases each). The CDR3 loop spans 15 amino acids. The germline V and J ends were trimmed by 4 bases and 3 bases, with 17 bases remaining between them. Per germline, CDR1 SGDLS and CDR2 YYNGEE. The CDR3, as DNA: TGTGCCAGCAGCCGGGGGGAGGGGGCTGGCTACGAGCAGTACTTC. Its protein product is CASSRGEGAGYEQYF.

CDR3 region: CASSLTGNTEAFF. DNA for the CDR3: TGTGCCAGCAGCTTGACAGGGAACACTGAAGCTTTCTTT. J is TRBJ1-1 and V is TRBV7-9; a weak D match, TRBD1 (6 bases). CDR1 and CDR2 (germline): SEHNR, FQNEAQ (reference sequence). The CDR3 runs to 13 residues. V lost 3 bases and J lost 1, with 6 bases in between.

The chain carries TRBV19 and TRBJ1-2; unclear D gene. Germline V gene data show CDR1 as LNHDA and CDR2 as SQIVND (reference sequence). The CDR3 covers 13 residues. V lost 5 bases, J lost 5 bases, and 12 bases lay in between. CDR3 DNA sequence: TGTGCCAGTAGTTCCGGACTAGTATATGGCTACACCTTC. This gives the protein CASSSGLVYGYTF. Together with reference TRBV19 and TRBJ1-2, the CDR3 gives the full variable domain: DGGITQSPKYLFRKEGQNVTLSCEQNLNHDAMYWYRQDPGQGLRLIYYSQIVNDFQKGDIAEGYSVSREKKESFPLTVTSAQKNPTAFYLCASSSGLVYGYTFGSGTRLTVV.

This chain uses TRBV6-5 with TRBJ2-1; D is possibly TRBD2 (5 bases). CDR1 MNHEY and CDR2 SVGAGI come from the germline V gene. V was cut by 7 bases and J by 9 bases, with 16 bases left in between. This CDR3 has 13 amino acids. Here the CDR3 DNA reads TGTGCCAGCAAGACTGGGAGCGGCCGTGAGCAGTTCTTC. Translation gives CASKTGSGREQFF.

V gene TRBV4-3 combines with J gene TRBJ2-3, with 9 bases aligning to TRBD2. Germline assignment: CDR1 LGHNA and CDR2 YSLEER. The J segment lost 0 bases and the V segment lost 3 bases, leaving 7 bases of the junction unmatched. This CDR3 is 17 amino acids long. CDR3 protein: CASSHQTGLASTDTQYF. CDR3 sequence (DNA): TGCGCCAGCAGCCACCAAACCGGACTAGCGAGCACAGATACGCAGTATTTT.

J is TRBJ2-7 and V is TRBV11-3; no clear D gene. CDR3 length: 13 amino acids. Germline CDR1 SGHNT, CDR2 YENEEA. V was clipped by 5 bases and J by 0 bases, with 8 bases between them. CDR3 loop: CASSVGSSYEQYF. CDR3 coding DNA: TGTGCCAGCAGCGTAGGCTCCTCCTACGAGCAGTACTTC.

This clone is a singleton in its sample. J is TRBJ2-7 and V is TRBV11-2; a possible D gene is TRBD2 (5 bases). CDR3 length equals 15 residues. V gave up 6 bases and J gave up 5 bases, with 20 bases separating them. CDR1 is SGHAT, CDR2 FQNNGV, per germline. The CDR3, as DNA: TGTGCCAGCAGAAGCATCGGGGTAAGACTCCACGAGCAGTACTTC. This codes for CASRSIGVRLHEQYF.

This clone was seen just once. The chain links TRBV20-1 to TRBJ1-2, with unresolved D. There are 11 residues in the CDR3. From germline, CDR1 is DFQATT and CDR2 SNEGSKA (reference sequence). Trimming removed 6 bases at V and 2 bases at J, with 7 bases between. This CDR3 is CSAVPNYGYTF. CDR3 nucleotides: TGCAGTGCCGTCCCCAACTATGGCTACACCTTC.

The chain couples TRBV7-9 to TRBJ2-3; TRBD2 aligns across 8 bases. Germline V gene data show CDR1 as SEHNR and CDR2 as FQNEAQ (reference sequence). The length of the CDR3 is 16 residues. J gave up 3 bases and V 1 base, and 6 bases lay outside the gene matches. CDR3 sequence: CASSLGAGVDTDTQYF. The CDR3 nucleotides are TGTGCCAGCAGCTTAGGAGCGGGAGTAGATACAGATACGCAGTATTTT.

The chain carries TRBV18 and TRBJ2-3; D remains ambiguous. The V and J ends lost 4 bases and 10 bases respectively, with 24 bases between them. This CDR3 comprises 16 residues. In germline, CDR1 is KGHSH, CDR2 LQKENI. The CDR3 coding sequence is TGTGCCAGCTCACTTAGCAACCAGGCGATCATGGGCGCGCAGTATTTT. This sequence encodes CASSLSNQAIMGAQYF. Drawing the rest from reference TRBV18 and TRBJ2-3, the complete variable domain is NAGVMQNPRHLVRRRGQEARLRCSPMKGHSHVYWYRQLPEEGLKFMVYLQKENIIDESGMPKERFSAEFPKEGPSILRIQQVVRGDSAAYFCASSLSNQAIMGAQYFGPGTRLTVL.

This chain uses TRBV28 with TRBJ1-5, with D unclear. This CDR3 is built from 14 residues. Germline CDR1 is MDHEN and CDR2 is SYDVKM. V was trimmed by 5 bases and J by 4 bases, leaving 12 bases between them. This CDR3 is CASSTRGLNQPQHF. DNA of the CDR3: TGTGCCAGCAGTACCCGGGGATTGAATCAGCCCCAGCATTTT.

The chain has TRBV23-1 and TRBJ1-5; D gene ambiguous. TRBV23-1 is treated as an ORF (open reading frame) with a function not yet certain. The length of the CDR3 is 14 residues. Trimming shortened V by 0 bases and J by 6 bases, and 9 bases separated the two germline ends. CDR3 region: CASSQSIRGQPQHF. As DNA, the CDR3 is TGCGCCAGCAGTCAATCCATACGAGGTCAGCCCCAGCATTTT.

The chain links TRBV2 to TRBJ1-5; D ambiguous. V lost 4 bases, J lost 0 bases, and 7 bases lay in between. Germline V gene data show CDR1 as SNHLY and CDR2 as FYNNEI. This CDR3 is built from 14 residues. The CDR3 bases are TGTGCCAGCAGTGTGGATTATAGCAATCAGCCCCAGCATTTT. Translated: CASSVDYSNQPQHF.